This TCR beta chain appears in the sequencing data of a study of blood T cell repertoires in COVID-19. Looking at the study overall: Material from acute and convalescent COVID-19 was sourced from the United States, Italy and Spain. Sources were T cells, B-cell-depleted T cells, or PBMCs; the material itself was cDNA or gDNA.

Original processing notes: Nucleated cell number was recorded as an estimate derived from reference gene primer amplification. Profiled with immunoSEQ multiplex PCR; TCRdb holds only in-frame clones, not every one. V, J and clone size derive from that table, while D and trimming were established from the DNA sequence. This sample has tens of thousands of clones; approximately 85% occur once, and the top ten carry about 13%. The CDR3 sequence is 16 residues long. The V segment lost 2 bases and the J segment 3 bases; nucleotides outside the gene matches: 8. Germline CDR1 reads ENHRY; CDR2 reads SYGVKD. This clone was seen only once.

The sequencing sample was made of peripheral blood. V is TRBV10-3 and J is TRBJ2-3, with TRBD2 matching over 7 bases. The source is a human donor in a cohort sampled during active COVID-19. CDR3 nucleotides: TGTGCCATCAGTGAGGGGGCTAGCGGAGAAACAGATACGCAGTATTTT. Protein product: CAISEGASGETDTQYF.